This T cell receptor beta chain was found in a study of blood T cells in healthy people across ages. Whole-study results and caveats: There was no known CMV status for donors, so expanded clonotype changes were possibly confounded.

The CDR3 is made up of 14 amino acids. Germline-derived CDR1 and CDR2 are SGHTA and FQGNSA. The V and J ends lost 4 bases and 7 bases, in that order; junction bases with no gene match: 10. This clonotype came up a few times. Antigen specificity is unknown. Each donor was a healthy Caucasian individual from Russia, aged roughly 6 to 90. Together with a sample-barcoded 5' primer, a J-beta primer mix was included in a second PCR lasting roughly 6 to 12 cycles. A template-switch adaptor that had 12 random nucleotides put a tag on each cDNA molecule. All samples gave at least 2.5 million CDR3-containing paired-end reads. TCRdb fed the 5' RACE reads into MiXCR, producing one record per CDR3 protein. This table holds hundreds of thousands of distinct CDR3 sequences, approximately 21% found once.

The sample consisted of blood. The receptor's source is a man between 65 and 85 years old in good health. The rearrangement joins TRBV7-2 to TRBJ2-7; 7 bases map to TRBD2. The CDR3, as DNA: TGTGCCAGCAGCTCCTCCCGGGAGGCCCGAGAGCAGTACTTC. This sequence encodes CASSSSREAREQYF.